The next 16 T cell receptor beta chains were all read from a single sample in a study of blood T cell repertoires in COVID-19. TCRdb's copy holds only in-frame clones and misses some; the assay was immunoSEQ multiplex PCR. The repertoire holds about 110,000 clones, with roughly 85% as singletons. Sequencing was carried out using peripheral blood. The origin of the receptors is a woman aged 80 or over with active or convalescent COVID-19.

This sequence joins TRBV11-2 and TRBJ1-6, with 8 bases matching TRBD1. Germline values: CDR1 SGHAT, CDR2 FQNNGV. The CDR3 runs 14 residues. V lost 5 bases to trimming and J lost 8 bases; unmatched junction nucleotides: 5. The DNA for the CDR3 is TGTGCCAGCAGCAAAACAGGGGGGTATTCACCCCTCCACTTT. It codes for CASSKTGGYSPLHF.

V gene TRBV19 combines with J gene TRBJ2-3; a weak D match, TRBD2 (5 bases). Germline V gene lookup returns CDR1 LNHDA and CDR2 SQIVND (reference sequence). With 1 base removed from V and 2 bases from J, the gap between germline ends came to 7 bases. This CDR3 contains 14 residues. The CDR3 reads CASSIAGITDTQYF. Written as DNA, the CDR3 is TGTGCCAGTAGTATAGCGGGAATCACAGATACGCAGTATTTT.

This clone came up a few times. V is TRBV18 and J is TRBJ2-7; a weak D match, TRBD1 (7 bases). V dropped 2 bases and J dropped 3 bases, with 20 bases sitting between them. Germline V gives CDR1 KGHSH, CDR2 LQKENI. CDR3 length: 17 residues. The CDR3 DNA follows: TGTGCCAGCTCACCATCCTTTTTGCAGGGGGGATTCTACGAGCAGTACTTC. Its protein is CASSPSFLQGGFYEQYF.

V gene TRBV4-3 combines with J gene TRBJ2-2, with D possibly matching TRBD1 (5 bases). The CDR3 is 18 residues long. Trimming took 0 bases from V and 7 from J, leaving 21 bases between them. Germline CDR1 and CDR2: LGHNA and YSLEER. CDR3 sequence (DNA): TGCGCCAGCAGCCAAGATAGGGGTATGCCCGACCGTGACGGGGAGCTGTTTTTT. Translated, it gives CASSQDRGMPDRDGELFF.

The chain uses TRBV19 and TRBJ2-1, with D perhaps matching TRBD1 (5 bases). The CDR3 sequence is 14 residues long. Trimming took off 2 bases at V and 4 bases at J, with 9 bases between the two ends. The V gene's germline CDR1 is LNHDA and CDR2 SQIVND (reference sequence). CDR3 amino acids: CASSIQGRYNEQFF. The CDR3 nucleotides are TGTGCCAGTAGTATACAGGGCCGATACAATGAGCAGTTCTTC.

The chain combines TRBV30 with TRBJ1-4, with D possibly TRBD1 on 5 matching bases. The CDR3 runs to 16 residues. CDR1 GTSNPN and CDR2 SVGIG come from the germline V gene (reference sequence). Between the trimmed V and J ends, which lost 7 bases and 0 bases, there was a span of 18 bases. CDR3 sequence (DNA): TGTGCCTCGAAGGTGGGGCTTACTGCAACTAATGAAAAACTGTTTTTT. This codes for CASKVGLTATNEKLFF.

This chain connects TRBV6-4 to TRBJ2-1; 14 positions match TRBD2. Germline trimming cut 4 bases from V and 7 bases from J; bases unmatched to any gene: 6. The CDR3 totals 16 residues. The germline V gene encodes CDR1 MRHNA and CDR2 SNTAGT. The CDR3 is CASSARLAGGWNEQFF. In DNA form, the CDR3 reads TGTGCCAGCAGTGCAAGACTAGCGGGAGGGTGGAATGAGCAGTTCTTC.

J is TRBJ2-2 and V is TRBV27; 12 bases agree with TRBD1. Trimming cost V 3 bases and J 7 bases; bases outside gene matches: 6. The CDR3 has 16 residues. Per germline, CDR1 MNHEY and CDR2 SMNVEV (reference sequence). The CDR3 DNA follows: TGTGCCAGCAGTTTTTGGGACAGGGGGCGTGACGGGGAGCTGTTTTTT. It codes for CASSFWDRGRDGELFF.

The V and J genes are TRBV6-1 and TRBJ2-7, with D possibly matching TRBD2 (6 bases). Germline V gives CDR1 MNHNS, CDR2 SASEGT. V lost 2 bases to trimming and J lost 6 bases, with 11 bases between them. The CDR3 loop spans 13 amino acids. Here the CDR3 DNA reads TGTGCCAGCAGTGAACCGACTAGGGTCGAGCAGTACTTC. Its protein product is CASSEPTRVEQYF.

V and J are TRBV7-8 and TRBJ2-3; 11 bases line up with TRBD2. The CDR3 runs to 17 residues. Germline CDR1 reads SGHVS; CDR2 reads FQNEAQ. The junction had 13 bases not matched to a gene; V was cut back by 4 bases and J by 7 bases. CDR3 coding DNA: TGTGCCAGCAGCTCCCTCTATACCGGGACTAGCGGACATACGCAGTATTTT. Protein sequence: CASSSLYTGTSGHTQYF.

The chain recombines TRBV5-5 with TRBJ2-7; 9 nucleotides align to TRBD2. Germline CDR1 is SGHKS and CDR2 is YYEKEE (reference sequence). The V gene end was trimmed by 3 bases and the J gene end by 2 bases; junction bases not matched to a gene: 9. This CDR3 is 16 amino acids long. CDR3 amino acids: CASSSLGAGGPYEQYF. The CDR3 region has the DNA TGTGCCAGCAGCTCACTAGGAGCGGGAGGACCCTACGAGCAGTACTTC.

The V gene is TRBV23-1, the J gene TRBJ1-1; a weak D match, TRBD1 (5 bases). TRBV23-1 qualifies as an ORF whose function is uncertain. This CDR3 is built from 16 residues. The V and J ends lost 0 bases and 4 bases respectively, with 15 bases between them. The CDR3 nucleotides are TGCGCCAGCAGTCAATCCCGTCAGGGAATGGTCACTGAAGCTTTCTTT. This translates into CASSQSRQGMVTEAFF.

This clone is a singleton in its sample. This chain uses TRBV5-1 with TRBJ2-1, with 8 bases aligning to TRBD2. The V gene's germline CDR1 is SGHRS and CDR2 YFSETQ. This CDR3 spans 15 amino acids. Unmatched junction bases numbered 9, after V lost 1 base and J lost 9 bases. The chain's CDR3 is CASSLLAGIQSEQFF. CDR3 DNA sequence: TGCGCCAGCAGCTTGCTAGCGGGTATACAATCTGAGCAGTTCTTC.

This chain uses TRBV2 with TRBJ2-4; D is perhaps TRBD1 (6 bases). V dropped 5 bases and J dropped 0 bases, with 11 bases sitting between them. Germline V gene data show CDR1 as SNHLY and CDR2 as FYNNEI. The length of the CDR3 is 15 residues. CDR3 DNA sequence: TGTGCCAGCAGTCACCAGGACAGAGCCAAAAACATTCAGTACTTC. Translated, it gives CASSHQDRAKNIQYF.

The chain combines TRBV30 with TRBJ1-3, with TRBD1 matching 10 bases. V shed 3 bases and J 1 base; nucleotides not matched to a gene: 3. Germline V gene data show CDR1 as GTSNPN and CDR2 as SVGIG (reference sequence). The CDR3 is 15 residues long. CDR3 coding DNA: TGTGCCTGGAGCGACAGGGGGCTATCTGGAAACACCATATATTTT. This codes for CAWSDRGLSGNTIYF.

This clone has just one count. The chain joins TRBV2 to TRBJ2-1, with D maybe TRBD2 (6 bases). Germline CDR1 is SNHLY and CDR2 is FYNNEI. The CDR3 length is 16 residues. Between the trimmed V and J ends, which lost 8 bases and 0 bases, there was a span of 17 bases. The CDR3 coding sequence is TGTGCCAGCCTTAGCTTGGAGGGGAGCTCCTACAATGAGCAGTTCTTC. It translates to CASLSLEGSSYNEQFF.